The rows below give T cell receptor beta chains drawn from one sample of a study of shared clonotypes between healthy human individuals. Some clones are missing from TCRdb's copy, which holds only in-frame ones; the method was immunoSEQ multiplex PCR. The repertoire includes some 2 million clones, about 95% of them detected once, and approximately 1.2% sits in the top ten. Sequences were obtained from naive CD8+ T cells sorted from blood. The source of these receptors is a man aged 18 to 35 in good health. CDR3s include the opening cysteine and the closing phenylalanine or tryptophan. Each record gives: J gene, V gene, clone size, D gene, CDR3 DNA, CDR3 protein. The D gene is left open where the match is weak. A clone size is listed for some rows: how often the clone was seen (once, few, many), or a class if it is expanded.

>TRBJ2-7|TRBV9|.|TRBD2
TGTGCCAGCAGCGTAGAGGGGTCTAGCGGCCCCAACGAGCAGTACTTC
CASSVEGSSGPNEQYF
>TRBJ1-2|TRBV10-3|.|.
TGTGCCATCTATGGGGACGGCTACACCTTC
CAIYGDGYTF
>TRBJ2-5|TRBV15|.|.
TGTGCCACCAGCAGAGAGGGATACCCAACGGAGACCCAGTACTTC
CATSREGYPTETQYF
>TRBJ2-7|TRBV5-8|.|.
TGTGCCAGCAGCTTGGCCCCAGGGATCTCCTACGAGCAGTACTTC
CASSLAPGISYEQYF
>TRBJ2-7|TRBV5-6|.|.
TGTGCCAGCAGCTGGGGGGACAGCTACTACGAGCAGTACTTC
CASSWGDSYYEQYF
>TRBJ2-5|TRBV2|.|.
TGTGCCAGCAGTGGAGGAGACAGGGAGGGGGAGACCCAGTACTTC
CASSGGDREGETQYF
>TRBJ2-5|TRBV5-1|.|.
TGCGCCAGCAGCTTGAACCGCCAAGAGACCCAGTACTTC
CASSLNRQETQYF
>TRBJ2-1|TRBV2|.|.
TGTGCCAGCAGTGTCGGGACTTTCCGAGGCAATGAGCAGTTCTTC
CASSVGTFRGNEQFF
>TRBJ1-4|TRBV7-9|.|TRBD1
TGTGCCAGCAGCCCGAAGACAGGGGGGGAACTGTTTTTT
CASSPKTGGELFF
>TRBJ1-2|TRBV9|.|.
TGTGCCACCACGGGACCGGCCCTTGGCTACACCTTC
CATTGPALGYTF
>TRBJ2-2|TRBV5-6|.|.
TGTGCCAGCAGCTTGGGCTCCGGCGGGGAGCTGTTTTTT
CASSLGSGGELFF
>TRBJ2-3|TRBV14|.|.
TGTGCCAGCAGCCAAGGGAACCGTCAGGGGACAGATACGCAGTATTTT
CASSQGNRQGTDTQYF
>TRBJ2-1|TRBV7-9|.|.
TGTGCCAGCAGCTTATATCCGACAGCCCCCTACAATGAGCAGTTCTTC
CASSLYPTAPYNEQFF
>TRBJ2-1|TRBV6-6|.|TRBD2
TGTGCCAGCAGTTACCTGGCGGGGGGGTACAATGAGCAGTTCTTC
CASSYLAGGYNEQFF
>TRBJ1-1|TRBV5-4|.|.
TGTGCCAGCAGCCCTGGACAAGGCAAGTGGGGGGACACTGAAGCTTTCTTT
CASSPGQGKWGDTEAFF
>TRBJ1-2|TRBV4-3|once|.
TGCGCCAGCAGCCAAGATATACAGGGTAGCTACTATGGCTACACCTTC
CASSQDIQGSYYGYTF
>TRBJ1-4|TRBV6-5|.|TRBD1
TGTGCCAGCAGTTACTCGGACAGGGACGGGGAAAAACTGTTTTTT
CASSYSDRDGEKLFF
>TRBJ2-7|TRBV6-5|.|TRBD1
TGTGCCAGCAGTTCAGGGGGAGAATACGAGCAGTACTTC
CASSSGGEYEQYF
>TRBJ2-7|TRBV4-3|.|.
TGCGCCAGCAGCCAAGACGGGACCACCTACGAGCAGTACTTC
CASSQDGTTYEQYF
>TRBJ2-7|TRBV4-1|once|TRBD2
TGCGCCAGCAGCCACACTAGCGGGCACCTCTCCTACGAGCAGTACTTC
CASSHTSGHLSYEQYF
>TRBJ1-2|TRBV2|.|.
TGTGCCGGGAGGGCCGGGGGTATGGACTATGGCTACACCTTC
CAGRAGGMDYGYTF
>TRBJ2-1|TRBV11-3|.|.
TGTGCCAGCAGCTTAGCGCAGGCCAACAATGAGCAGTTCTTC
CASSLAQANNEQFF
>TRBJ2-1|TRBV14|.|TRBD1
TGTGCCAGCAGCCCCTCGGGACAGGGCTCCTACAATGAGCAGTTCTTC
CASSPSGQGSYNEQFF
>TRBJ2-7|TRBV19|.|TRBD1
TGTGCCAGTAGTACTTTCGGGACAGGGTTCTACGAGCAGTACTTC
CASSTFGTGFYEQYF
>TRBJ2-7|TRBV13|.|TRBD2
TGTGCCAGCAGCTTAGGCCTAGCGGGGGAGCAGTACTTC
CASSLGLAGEQYF
>TRBJ2-1|TRBV27|.|.
TGTGCCAGCAGCCTCGGGACTCCCACGTACAATGAGCAGTTCTTC
CASSLGTPTYNEQFF
>TRBJ2-7|TRBV7-9|few|.
TGTGCCAGCAGCTTAGGGTCCCCCTACGAGCAGTACTTC
CASSLGSPYEQYF
>TRBJ2-7|TRBV6-5|.|TRBD1
TGTGCCAGCAGTTACTCGGGACAGGGGGGCGAGCAGTACTTC
CASSYSGQGGEQYF
>TRBJ2-1|TRBV7-9|once|.
TGTGCCAGCAGCCCAATAGACTGGCAGGGGTTATACAATGAGCAGTTCTTC
CASSPIDWQGLYNEQFF
>TRBJ2-5|TRBV9|.|.
TGTGCCAGCAGCGTATGGGGGGCAGAGACCCAGTACTTC
CASSVWGAETQYF
>TRBJ1-4|TRBV5-5|.|.
TGTGCCAGCAGCTTGGTAGCAGGGTCGAATGAAAAACTGTTTTTT
CASSLVAGSNEKLFF
>TRBJ2-1|TRBV18|.|.
TGTGCCAGCTCACCGACGCCTGGACAAAAGGACAATGAGCAGTTCTTC
CASSPTPGQKDNEQFF
>TRBJ2-7|TRBV11-2|.|.
TGTGCCAGCAGCTTAGCGGCCTCCTACGAGCAGTACTTC
CASSLAASYEQYF
>TRBJ1-2|TRBV14|.|.
TGTGCCAGCAGCCAAGTCGCCGGGGTCTCTTCCGGCTACACCTTC
CASSQVAGVSSGYTF
>TRBJ1-3|TRBV9|.|.
TGTGCCAGCCAGGGATCTGGAAACACCATATATTTT
CASQGSGNTIYF
>TRBJ2-7|TRBV5-1|.|.
TGCGCCAGCAGCTGGGGACGGAACTACGAGCAGTACTTC
CASSWGRNYEQYF
>TRBJ2-7|TRBV28|.|TRBD1
TGTGCCAGCAGTTTGGGTGCAGGGGGCGCATGGTTGGATGAGCAGTACTTC
CASSLGAGGAWLDEQYF
>TRBJ2-7|TRBV27|.|TRBD2
TGTGCCAGCAGTTGGGGGACTACCTACGAGCAGTACTTC
CASSWGTTYEQYF
>TRBJ2-7|TRBV7-9|once|.
TGTGCCAGCAGCTTGGGTACCGACGAGCAGTACTTC
CASSLGTDEQYF
>TRBJ2-1|TRBV7-8|.|TRBD2
TGTGCCAGCAGCCCCCGACTAGCGGGGGCCCTAATGGAGCAGTTCTTC
CASSPRLAGALMEQFF
>TRBJ2-1|TRBV5-6|.|.
TGTGCCAGCAGCTTGGCGGAGGCGGGGGCACCCTACAATGAGCAGTTCTTC
CASSLAEAGAPYNEQFF
>TRBJ2-2|TRBV7-9|.|.
TGTGCCAGCAGCTTTGGGACGGGGGAGCTGTTTTTT
CASSFGTGELFF
>TRBJ1-4|TRBV6-1|.|.
TGTGCCAGCAGACCCGTGGCCGTAGTGGGTGAAAAACTGTTTTTT
CASRPVAVVGEKLFF
>TRBJ2-3|TRBV5-1|.|.
TGCGCCAGCAGCTTGCGGGGGGCTGGAGATACGCAGTATTTT
CASSLRGAGDTQYF
>TRBJ2-7|TRBV5-4|.|.
TGTGCCAGCAGCCGAGGAACCTACGAGCAGTACTTC
CASSRGTYEQYF
>TRBJ2-7|TRBV29-1|.|TRBD1
TGCAGCGTTGGACAGGGGGAAACCGAGCAGTACTTC
CSVGQGETEQYF
>TRBJ1-1|TRBV19|.|.
TGTGCCAGTAGTATCAGGGACGCTGGGAACACTGAAGCTTTCTTT
CASSIRDAGNTEAFF
>TRBJ2-1|TRBV27|.|.
TGTGCCAGCAGTTTCCTCCTCGGCCGGGGTCCTAATGAGCAGTTCTTC
CASSFLLGRGPNEQFF
>TRBJ1-1|TRBV11-1|.|.
TGTGCCAGCAGCCCTGGGGACAACACTGAAGCTTTCTTT
CASSPGDNTEAFF
>TRBJ2-7|TRBV29-1|.|.
TGCAGCGTTGGGGTGTACGAGCAGTACTTC
CSVGVYEQYF
>TRBJ2-5|TRBV6-4|.|TRBD2
TGTGCCAGCAGTGAGGCTAGCGGGGGGCGGGAGACCCAGTACTTC
CASSEASGGRETQYF
>TRBJ2-3|TRBV4-1|once|.
TGCGCCAGCAGCCCCCCAAGGTCCACAGATACGCAGTATTTT
CASSPPRSTDTQYF
>TRBJ1-6|TRBV4-1|.|TRBD1
TGCGCCAGCAGCCAAGTGGGGAACAGGGGAGAGTCACCCCTCCACTTT
CASSQVGNRGESPLHF
>TRBJ2-2|TRBV6-1|.|.
TGTGCCAGCAGTGAAGATTGGGACGGCCCGAACACCGGGGAGCTGTTTTTT
CASSEDWDGPNTGELFF
>TRBJ1-1|TRBV30|.|TRBD1
TGTGCCTGGGAAGCCGGGACAGGGGGTACTGAAGCTTTCTTT
CAWEAGTGGTEAFF
>TRBJ2-7|TRBV21-1|.|.
TGTGCCAGCGGCCGGGACAAATTATGGAAGCAGTACTTC
CASGRDKLWKQYF
>TRBJ1-1|TRBV7-9|.|.
TGTGCCAGCAGCCCAACTACAGCCGAAGCTTTCTTT
CASSPTTAEAFF
>TRBJ1-2|TRBV13|.|.
TGTGCCAGCAGCCACTACACCGGCTACACCTTC
CASSHYTGYTF
>TRBJ1-6|TRBV30|.|TRBD1
TGTGCTTCCCGGACAGGACTCTGGTCACCCCTCCACTTT
CASRTGLWSPLHF
>TRBJ2-5|TRBV6-5|once|TRBD1
TGTGCCAGCAGCAAGACAGGGGCCGGCCAAGAGACCCAGTACTTC
CASSKTGAGQETQYF